This T cell receptor beta chain was captured by sequencing in a study of blood T cell repertoires in COVID-19. The wider study: COVID-19 samples from acute and convalescent phases originated in the United States, Italy and Spain.

This clone was seen more than once but under ten times. Source study methods: Nucleated cell counts were estimated from reference gene primer amplification. The repertoire was sequenced with immunoSEQ multiplex PCR; TCRdb's copy has only in-frame clones and lacks some. V and J calls and clone size follow that table, whereas D and trimming were derived from the DNA. The profile covers 200,000 to 250,000 clones, with approximately 87% appearing a single time and 6.2% taken by the ten largest. CDR1 and CDR2 from the germline V gene are MDHEN and SYDVKM. The V gene lost 3 bases and the J gene lost 7 bases, with 12 bases spanning the gap. The CDR3 runs 13 residues.

This clonotype was sampled from a man aged 60 to 69 with acute or convalescent COVID-19. The sequenced sample was peripheral blood. V gene TRBV28 combines with J gene TRBJ1-1; D is undetermined. This CDR3 is CASSFWRGDEAFF. The DNA of the CDR3 is TGTGCCAGCAGTTTTTGGCGGGGTGATGAAGCTTTCTTT.